The 10 T cell receptor beta chains given below trace back to one sample, sequenced in a study of long-term antiretroviral therapy in people with HIV. The run of the v3.0 immunoSEQ assay was at survey level. Repertoires were generated with immunoSEQ multiplex PCR, while TCRdb's copy carries only in-frame clones and drops some. The sample includes around 9,700 clones, under 85% of them seen just once. The specimen was unsorted PBMCs, collected 1.8 years before starting antiretroviral therapy. Receptors were obtained from a man aged 40-50 years with HIV.

The V and J genes are TRBV29-1 and TRBJ2-7; TRBD2 aligns across 7 bases. The CDR3 has 13 residues. The trim removed 0 bases at V and 3 bases at J, leaving 2 bases unmatched. The germline V gene encodes CDR1 SQVTM and CDR2 ANQGSEA. CDR3 DNA sequence: TGCAGCGTTGAAGAACTAGCGAGCTACGAGCAGTACTTC. Its translation is CSVEELASYEQYF.

The chain links TRBV7-9 to TRBJ2-7, with D possibly matching TRBD1 (6 bases). The CDR3 length is 15 residues. Germline-derived CDR1 and CDR2 are SEHNR and FQNEAQ (reference sequence). The ends were cut back, 3 bases at V and 2 bases at J, with 14 bases in the middle. In DNA form, the CDR3 reads TGTGCCAGCAGCTTCTTCCTGGACAGAACCTACGAGCAGTACTTC. It codes for CASSFFLDRTYEQYF.

The DNA for the CDR3 is TGTGCCTGGCTCGGGACAGAGAGCTCCTACGAGCAGTACTTC. It translates to CAWLGTESSYEQYF. The chain carries TRBV30 and TRBJ2-7, with TRBD1 identical over 7 bases. Trimming at V came to 5 bases and at J to 0 bases, leaving 7 bases not matched to a gene. The germline CDR1 and CDR2 sequences are GTSNPN and SVGIG (reference sequence). This CDR3 has 14 residues. The whole variable domain, filled in from reference TRBV30 and TRBJ2-7, reads SQTIHQWPATLVQPVGSPLSLECTVEGTSNPNLYWYRQAAGRGLQLLFYSVGIGQISSEVPQNLSASRPQDRQFILSSKKLLLSDSGFYLCAWLGTESSYEQYFGPGTRLTVT.

This chain connects TRBV30 to TRBJ1-5; D might be TRBD1 (6 bases). This CDR3 is built from 14 residues. Germline assignment: CDR1 GTSNPN and CDR2 SVGIG (reference sequence). Trimming took 0 bases from V and 3 from J, leaving 9 bases between them. In nucleotides, the CDR3 is TGTGCCTGGAGTGTATCAGGGGCCAATCAGCCCCAGCATTTT. Translated: CAWSVSGANQPQHF.

The chain employs TRBV6-5 and TRBJ1-2, with unresolved D. V was pared by 6 bases and J by 8 bases, with 16 bases between. The V gene's germline CDR1 is MNHEY and CDR2 SVGAGI. The CDR3 totals 13 residues. DNA of the CDR3: TGTGCCAGCAGCCCTCAGTCGGTCGGGGGCTACACCTTC. Amino acid sequence: CASSPQSVGGYTF.

This clone was counted only a few times. The V gene is TRBV7-2, the J gene TRBJ1-2; no clear D gene. V shed 1 base and J shed 4 bases, with 7 bases lying between them. The CDR3 totals 13 residues. The V gene's germline CDR1 is SGHTA and CDR2 FQGNSA. CDR3 DNA: TGTGCCAGCAGCTTAGAGCGGGGCTATGGCTACACCTTC. It codes for CASSLERGYGYTF.

J is TRBJ1-1 and V is TRBV7-9, with D possibly matching TRBD1 (5 bases). Germline V gene lookup returns CDR1 SEHNR and CDR2 FQNEAQ (reference sequence). V was pared by 4 bases and J by 3 bases, with 12 bases between. The CDR3 is 14 amino acids. The CDR3 DNA reads as TGTGCCAGCAGCTCAGGGTATTCAGACACTGAAGCTTTCTTT. It codes for CASSSGYSDTEAFF. Combining the CDR3 with reference TRBV7-9 and TRBJ1-1 gives the whole variable domain DTGVSQNPRHKITKRGQNVTFRCDPISEHNRLYWYRQTLGQGPEFLTYFQNEAQLEKSRLLSDRFSAERPKGSFSTLEIQRTEQGDSAMYLCASSSGYSDTEAFFGQGTRLTVV.

This chain uses TRBV6-5 with TRBJ2-7, with 8 bases fitting TRBD1. Losses at the gene ends were 5 bases for V and 4 bases for J; bases not matched to a gene: 4. Germline V gene sequence: CDR1 MNHEY, CDR2 SVGAGI. The CDR3 has 13 amino acids. The CDR3 sequence: CASSHGQGYEQYF. DNA for the CDR3: TGTGCCAGCAGTCACGGACAGGGTTACGAGCAGTACTTC.

The V gene is TRBV6-6, the J gene TRBJ2-7, with D tentatively TRBD1 (6 bases). The CDR3 spans 16 residues. CDR1 is MNHNY and CDR2 is SVGAGI in the germline V gene (reference sequence). Trimming stripped 7 bases from V and 0 bases from J, with 19 bases between. DNA of the CDR3: TGTGCCAGCAACCCCGGGACACTACTTAGCTCCTACGAGCAGTACTTC. Protein sequence: CASNPGTLLSSYEQYF.

This clone came up a few times. The V gene is TRBV5-4, the J gene TRBJ1-2; a weak D match, TRBD1 (5 bases). Germline V CDR1 and CDR2: SGHNT, YYREEE (reference sequence). The germline V and J ends were trimmed by 4 bases and 7 bases, with 8 bases remaining between them. The CDR3 contains 11 residues. The chain's CDR3 is CASSTTGGYTF. The DNA of the CDR3 is TGTGCCAGCAGCACTACAGGTGGCTACACCTTC.